The table lists the clone carrying this T cell receptor beta chain with many counts. From RNA transcripts, TCR beta CDR3 regions were amplified. Primed by the HTBI set, a first-round RT-PCR was run on the TCR CDR3. TCRdb recomputed calls from the multiplex PCR reads with MiXCR, one row per CDR3 protein. The sample carries hundreds of thousands of distinct CDR3 sequences, about 16% recorded once. This record comes from a study of T cells in Graves' hyperthyroidism and ophthalmopathy. The CDR3 covers 13 residues. The germline gives CDR1 MDHEN, CDR2 SYDVKM. Unmatched junction bases numbered 7, after V lost 6 bases and J lost 6 bases.

Sequencing input: blood. The receptor's source is a middle-aged woman with Graves' ophthalmopathy. This chain connects TRBV28 to TRBJ1-1, with 7 bases matching TRBD1. This chain's CDR3 is CASSQGVLAEAFF. Here the CDR3 DNA reads TGTGCCAGCAGCCAGGGGGTTCTGGCTGAAGCTTTCTTT.